The 5 T cell receptor beta chains below were found in one sample sequenced in a study of blood T cell repertoires in COVID-19. Generated by immunoSEQ multiplex PCR, the TCRdb table keeps only in-frame clones and is missing some. The sample lists about 36,000 clones, around 78% occurring once. Specimen: peripheral blood. These receptors all stem from a man between 60 and 75 years old with acute or convalescent COVID-19.

This clone was detected only a few times. The CDR3 DNA follows: TGTGCCAGCAGTTTTGGACATAACTTTAATGAAAAACTGTTTTTT. Translating gives CASSFGHNFNEKLFF. V and J are TRBV27 and TRBJ1-4; the D gene is possibly TRBD1 (5 bases). V gave up 3 bases and J gave up 4 bases, with 12 bases separating them. Germline values: CDR1 MNHEY, CDR2 SMNVEV (reference sequence). The CDR3 contains 15 residues.

The J gene is TRBJ1-4, the V gene TRBV5-6; no reliable D call. The CDR3 is 15 residues long. The V and J ends lost 2 bases and 3 bases respectively, with 11 bases between them. In germline, CDR1 is SGHDT, CDR2 YYEEEE. In nucleotides, the CDR3 is TGTGCCAGCAGCTTAAAAGCCGGGGCTAATGAAAAACTGTTTTTT. Protein product: CASSLKAGANEKLFF. The whole variable domain, filled in from reference TRBV5-6 and TRBJ1-4, reads DAGVTQSPTHLIKTRGQQVTLRCSPKSGHDTVSWYQQALGQGPQFIFQYYEEEERQRGNFPDRFSGHQFPNYSSELNVNALLLGDSALYLCASSLKAGANEKLFFGSGTQLSVL.

The chain is built from TRBV6-6 and TRBJ2-5, with 9 bases identical to TRBD2. J was trimmed by 4 bases and V by 9 bases; bases with no gene match: 12. Germline V CDR1 and CDR2: MNHNY, SVGAGI (reference sequence). The CDR3 totals 15 residues. CDR3 DNA: TGTGCCAGTAGCCCAGGGGCGGGAGGGCCAGAGACCCAGTACTTC. This codes for CASSPGAGGPETQYF.

The chain is built from TRBV5-1 and TRBJ1-2; 8 bases are a match to TRBD1. The CDR3 has 16 residues. V lost 0 bases to trimming and J lost 5 bases; unmatched junction nucleotides: 9. From germline, CDR1 is SGHRS and CDR2 YFSETQ. The CDR3, as DNA: TGCGCCAGCAGCTTGGAGGGACAGGTCGCCCCATATGGCTACACCTTC. This encodes CASSLEGQVAPYGYTF.

The CDR3 region is CASSLDDTTYEQYF. The CDR3 nucleotides read TGTGCCAGCAGCTTAGACGACACGACCTACGAGCAGTACTTC. This chain joins TRBV11-3 and TRBJ2-7, with D unclear. From germline, CDR1 is SGHNT and CDR2 YENEEA. This CDR3 is built from 14 residues. Trimming took 0 bases from V and 2 from J, leaving 8 bases between them.